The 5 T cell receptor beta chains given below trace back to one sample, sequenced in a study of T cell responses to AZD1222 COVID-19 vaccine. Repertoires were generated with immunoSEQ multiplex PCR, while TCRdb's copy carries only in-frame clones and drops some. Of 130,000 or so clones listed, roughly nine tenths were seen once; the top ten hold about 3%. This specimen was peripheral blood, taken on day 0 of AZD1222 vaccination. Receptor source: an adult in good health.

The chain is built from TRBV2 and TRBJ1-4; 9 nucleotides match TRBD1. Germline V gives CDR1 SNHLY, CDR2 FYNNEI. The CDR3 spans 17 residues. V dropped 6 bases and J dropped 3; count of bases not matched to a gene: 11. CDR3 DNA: TGTGCCAGCAGGGGACTCTGGGACAGGGCTTCTAATGAAAAACTGTTTTTT. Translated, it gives CASRGLWDRASNEKLFF.

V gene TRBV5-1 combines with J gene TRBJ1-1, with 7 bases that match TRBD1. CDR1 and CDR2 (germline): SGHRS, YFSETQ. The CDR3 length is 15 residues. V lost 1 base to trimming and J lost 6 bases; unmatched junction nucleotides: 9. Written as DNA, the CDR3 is TGCGCCAGCAGCTTGACTACAGGGGTAGGGGCTGAAGCTTTCTTT. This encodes CASSLTTGVGAEAFF.

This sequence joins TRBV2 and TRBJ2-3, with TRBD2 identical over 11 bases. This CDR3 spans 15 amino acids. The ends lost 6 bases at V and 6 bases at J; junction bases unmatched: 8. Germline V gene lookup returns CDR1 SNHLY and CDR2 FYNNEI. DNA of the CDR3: TGTGCCAGCAGGCCAACTAGCGGGAGTGTGGATACGCAGTATTTT. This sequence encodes CASRPTSGSVDTQYF.

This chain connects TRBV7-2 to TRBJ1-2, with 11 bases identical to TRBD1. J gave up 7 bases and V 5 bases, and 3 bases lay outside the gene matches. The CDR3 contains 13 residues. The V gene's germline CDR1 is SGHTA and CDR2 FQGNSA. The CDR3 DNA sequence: TGTGCCAGCAGCCGGGACAGGGGGGGTGGCTACACCTTC. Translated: CASSRDRGGGYTF.

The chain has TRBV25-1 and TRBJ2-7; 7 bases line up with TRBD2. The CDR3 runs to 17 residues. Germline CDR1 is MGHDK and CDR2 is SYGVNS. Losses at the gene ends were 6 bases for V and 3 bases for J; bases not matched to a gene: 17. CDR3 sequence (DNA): TGTGCCAGCAGCGGCTCCCATAGAAGGCGGGAGTTCTACGAGCAGTACTTC. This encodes CASSGSHRRREFYEQYF.